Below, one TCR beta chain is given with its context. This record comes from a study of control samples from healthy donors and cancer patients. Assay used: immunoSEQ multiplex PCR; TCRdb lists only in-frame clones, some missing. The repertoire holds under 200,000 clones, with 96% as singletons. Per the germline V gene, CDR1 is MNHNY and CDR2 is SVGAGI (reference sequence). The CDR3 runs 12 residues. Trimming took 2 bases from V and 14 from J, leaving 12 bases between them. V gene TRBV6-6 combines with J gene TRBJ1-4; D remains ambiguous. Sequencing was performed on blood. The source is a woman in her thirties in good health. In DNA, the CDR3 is TGTGCCAGCAGTTACAGAATGGACGGGCTGTTTTTT. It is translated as CASSYRMDGLFF.